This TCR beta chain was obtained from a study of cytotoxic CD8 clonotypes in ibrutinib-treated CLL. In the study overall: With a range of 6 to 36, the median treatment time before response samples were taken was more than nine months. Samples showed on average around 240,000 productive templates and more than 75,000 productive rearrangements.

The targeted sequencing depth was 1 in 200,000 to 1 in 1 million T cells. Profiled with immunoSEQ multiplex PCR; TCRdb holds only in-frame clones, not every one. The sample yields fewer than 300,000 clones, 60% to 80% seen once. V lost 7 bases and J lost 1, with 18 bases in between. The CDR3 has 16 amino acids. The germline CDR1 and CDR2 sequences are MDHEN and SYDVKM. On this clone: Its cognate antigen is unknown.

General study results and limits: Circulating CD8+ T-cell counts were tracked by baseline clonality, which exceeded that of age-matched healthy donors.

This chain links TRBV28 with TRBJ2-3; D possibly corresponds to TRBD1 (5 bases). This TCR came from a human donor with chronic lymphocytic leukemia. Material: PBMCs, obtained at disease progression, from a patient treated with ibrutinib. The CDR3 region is CASMRKGIKRTDTQYF. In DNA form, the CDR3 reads TGTGCCAGCATGAGGAAGGGGATTAAACGCACAGATACGCAGTATTTT.